This entry is about one T cell receptor (beta chain). Its antigen is not known. TCRdb analysed the 5' RACE reads with MiXCR anew, one entry per CDR3 protein. The table shows 350,000 to 500,000 distinct CDR3 sequences, with more than 20% occurring only once. These data originate in a study of T-cell memory formation after mild COVID-19. Germline values: CDR1 DFQATT, CDR2 SNEGSKA (reference sequence). V lost 6 bases, J lost 5 bases, and 14 bases lay in between. The CDR3 is 13 amino acids. General study findings and limits: The study found contracting CD4+ clones mainly in CM and EM and contracting CD8+ clones in EMRA.

The sample taken for sequencing was PBMCs or a T cell subset sorted from them (not recorded which). This chain links TRBV20-1 with TRBJ2-1; D is tentatively TRBD1 or TRBD2 (6 bases each). The receptor was isolated from an adult woman who had mild COVID-19 (a few samples of this study predate the infection). Cell type and time point are not known. The CDR3: CSAARGEDNEQFF. The DNA for the CDR3 is TGCAGTGCCGCGAGGGGGGAAGACAATGAGCAGTTCTTC.